This TCR beta chain is drawn from a study of cytotoxic CD8 clonotypes in ibrutinib-treated CLL. Study-level information: After treatment lasting a median approximately eleven months, range 6 to 36, response samples were collected.

The protocol was immunoSEQ multiplex PCR, while the TCRdb copy is restricted to in-frame clones and leaves out a portion. The sample yields some 300,000 clones, around four fifths seen once. Concerning this clone itself: As yet, its antigen is unknown.

CDR3 size: 15 residues. V was clipped by 0 bases and J by 1 base, with 9 bases between them. CDR1 is LGHNA and CDR2 is YSLEER in the germline V gene. Study-wide points: Rising at ibrutinib response, clonality subsequently fell back toward baseline at progression. Researchers report that baseline clonality outpaced age-matched healthy donors and tracked circulating CD8+ T-cell counts.

The receptor was isolated from a human donor with chronic lymphocytic leukemia. The chain uses TRBV4-3 and TRBJ1-1; tentatively, D is TRBD1 (5 bases). The sequences come from PBMCs, collected before ibrutinib treatment. CDR3 protein: CASSQDSTGNTEAFF. CDR3 DNA sequence: TGCGCCAGCAGCCAAGATAGTACAGGGAACACTGAAGCTTTCTTT.